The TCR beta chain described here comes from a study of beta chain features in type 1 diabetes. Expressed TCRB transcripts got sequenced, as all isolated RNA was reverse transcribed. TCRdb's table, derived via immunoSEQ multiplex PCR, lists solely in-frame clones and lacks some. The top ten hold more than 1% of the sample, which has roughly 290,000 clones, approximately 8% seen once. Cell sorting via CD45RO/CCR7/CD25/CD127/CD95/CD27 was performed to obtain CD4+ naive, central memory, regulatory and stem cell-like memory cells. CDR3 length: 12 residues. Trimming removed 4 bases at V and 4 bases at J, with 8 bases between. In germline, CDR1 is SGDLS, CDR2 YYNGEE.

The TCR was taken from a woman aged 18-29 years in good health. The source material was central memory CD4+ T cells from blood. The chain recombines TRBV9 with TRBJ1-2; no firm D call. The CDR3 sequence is CASSKSSYGYTF. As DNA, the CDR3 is TGTGCCAGCAGCAAATCGAGCTATGGCTACACCTTC.